The rows below give T cell receptor beta chains drawn from one sample of a study of blood T cell repertoires in COVID-19. Assay: immunoSEQ multiplex PCR; the TCRdb copy retains only in-frame clones and omits some. The data show about 140,000 clones, around 86% seen once. Sample: peripheral blood. The receptors were gathered from a woman of 80 years or more with acute or convalescent COVID-19. Both conserved end residues are part of each CDR3. D genes are given only for firm matches.

j_call v_call cdr3_length d_call cdr3_aa cdr3_nt
TRBJ2-7 TRBV27 14 NA CASSFSGGKYEQYF TGTGCCAGCAGTTTTTCAGGGGGGAAATACGAGCAGTACTTC
TRBJ1-1 TRBV7-8 14 NA CASSLGDKNTEAFF TGTGCCAGCAGCTTAGGGGACAAGAACACTGAAGCTTTCTTT
TRBJ1-6 TRBV9 16 NA CASSGSGGTYNSPLHF TGTGCCAGCAGCGGATCCGGGGGTACCTATAATTCACCCCTCCACTTT
TRBJ2-3 TRBV29-1 11 NA CSVESTGTQYF TGCAGCGTTGAATCGACAGGTACGCAGTATTTT
TRBJ2-2 TRBV5-1 15 TRBD1 CASSQGQANTGELFF TGCGCCAGCAGCCAGGGACAGGCGAACACCGGGGAGCTGTTTTTT
TRBJ2-5 TRBV10-3 12 NA CAISRFLETQYF TGTGCCATCAGCAGGTTCCTCGAGACCCAGTACTTC
TRBJ2-2 TRBV18 15 NA CATSTGVRSTGELFF TGTGCCACCTCAACGGGGGTTCGGAGCACCGGGGAGCTGTTTTTT
TRBJ2-7 TRBV30 15 TRBD1 CAWTRPGTGNYEQYF TGTGCCTGGACCAGACCCGGGACAGGGAACTACGAGCAGTACTTC
TRBJ2-3 TRBV11-2 16 NA CASSLGDGSSTDTQYF TGTGCCAGCAGCTTAGGGGACGGGAGTAGCACAGATACGCAGTATTTT
TRBJ1-1 TRBV7-3 13 NA CASSSQGGTEAFF TGTGCCAGCAGCTCACAGGGTGGGACTGAAGCTTTCTTT
TRBJ2-5 TRBV5-1 14 NA CASSLPGGGETQYF TGCGCCAGCAGCTTGCCAGGAGGAGGGGAGACCCAGTACTTC
TRBJ1-5 TRBV11-3 16 NA CASSLEYRARNQPQHF TGTGCCAGCAGCTTAGAATACAGGGCCAGGAATCAGCCCCAGCATTTT
TRBJ1-1 TRBV6-1 13 NA CASSYRGETEAFF TGTGCCAGCAGTTATCGTGGGGAGACTGAAGCTTTCTTT
TRBJ2-3 TRBV9 15 NA CASSVGLGQVDTQYF TGTGCCAGCAGCGTAGGTTTGGGGCAGGTAGATACGCAGTATTTT
TRBJ2-7 TRBV6-5 14 NA CASSYSAGPYEQYF TGTGCCAGCAGTTACTCCGCAGGGCCCTACGAGCAGTACTTC
TRBJ1-1 TRBV18 15 NA CASSRDLGGAAEAFF TGTGCCAGCTCACGGGATTTGGGGGGGGCTGCTGAAGCTTTCTTT
TRBJ1-2 TRBV2 14 NA CASSGDTYRRGYTF TGTGCCAGCAGTGGGGACACCTATAGACGCGGCTACACCTTC
TRBJ2-3 TRBV11-2 15 TRBD2 CASSLVAGGADTQYF TGTGCCAGCAGCTTAGTGGCGGGGGGGGCAGATACGCAGTATTTT
TRBJ2-3 TRBV15 16 NA CATADVVSAGTDTQYF TGTGCCACCGCCGATGTAGTTAGCGCCGGCACAGATACGCAGTATTTT
TRBJ2-7 TRBV28 13 TRBD1 CASSSGTGYEQYF TGTGCCAGCAGTTCCGGGACAGGGTACGAGCAGTACTTC
TRBJ2-3 TRBV5-1 15 NA CASSLVGSGKDTQYF TGCGCCAGCAGCTTGGTGGGTAGCGGCAAAGATACGCAGTATTTT
TRBJ2-1 TRBV19 14 NA CASSIDPASNEQFF TGTGCCAGTAGTATAGACCCAGCTAGCAATGAGCAGTTCTTC